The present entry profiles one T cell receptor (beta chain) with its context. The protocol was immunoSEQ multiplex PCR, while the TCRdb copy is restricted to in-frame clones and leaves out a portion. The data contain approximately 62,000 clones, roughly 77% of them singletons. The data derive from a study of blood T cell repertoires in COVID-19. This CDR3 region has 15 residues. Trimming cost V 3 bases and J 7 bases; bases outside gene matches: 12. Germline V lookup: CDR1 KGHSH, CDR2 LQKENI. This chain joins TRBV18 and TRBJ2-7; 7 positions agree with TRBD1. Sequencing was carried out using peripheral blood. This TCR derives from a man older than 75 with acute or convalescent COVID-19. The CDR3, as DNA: TGTGCCAGCTCACCTCCCGGACAGGCCTCAGGGGAGCAGTACTTC. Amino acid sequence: CASSPPGQASGEQYF.